The 30 T cell receptor beta chains given below trace back to one sample, sequenced in a study of T cells after yellow fever vaccination. TCRdb re-called the 5' RACE reads with MiXCR, one entry per CDR3 protein. Of 150,000 to 200,000 distinct CDR3 sequences in the sample, around 10% were seen once. The sequenced sample was CD8+ T cells sorted from PBMCs, obtained 15 days after the yellow fever booster vaccination. Receptors originate from a young man who received the YFV17D yellow fever vaccine.

This chain connects TRBV4-1 to TRBJ2-5; D is uncertain. V gave up 0 bases and J gave up 5 bases, with 4 bases separating them. The CDR3 has 12 residues. Germline values: CDR1 MGHRA, CDR2 YSYEKL. In nucleotides, the CDR3 is TGCGCCAGCAGCCAAGATCACGAGACCCAGTACTTC. It is translated as CASSQDHETQYF.

This clonotype was counted ten times or more. The chain carries TRBV11-3 and TRBJ2-3; a possible D gene is TRBD2 (6 bases). The length of the CDR3 is 13 residues. V dropped 5 bases and J dropped 6 bases, with 12 bases sitting between them. In germline, CDR1 is SGHNT, CDR2 YENEEA. The CDR3, as DNA: TGTGCCAGCAGCGGAGGGGATCAGGATACGCAGTATTTT. It translates to CASSGGDQDTQYF.

The table lists this clonotype with a few counts. The chain joins TRBV4-1 to TRBJ2-3; tentatively, D is TRBD2 (5 bases). Trimming shortened V by 1 base and J by 4 bases, and 9 bases separated the two germline ends. The CDR3 has 14 residues. Germline assignment: CDR1 MGHRA and CDR2 YSYEKL. CDR3 nucleotide sequence: TGCGCCAGCAGCCAAGTAATGGAGGCAGATACGCAGTATTTT. Translation: CASSQVMEADTQYF.

This chain links TRBV12-3 or TRBV12-4 with TRBJ2-1; D gene uncertain. The CDR3 covers 11 residues. Trimming took 4 bases from V and 6 from J, leaving 4 bases between them. The CDR3 loop reads CASSWTNEQFF. The CDR3, as DNA: TGTGCCAGCAGTTGGACCAATGAGCAGTTCTTC.

The J gene is TRBJ1-6, the V gene TRBV15, with 7 bases that match TRBD1. With V trimmed by 6 bases and J by 8 bases, 4 bases remained unmatched. Germline values: CDR1 LNHNV, CDR2 YYDKDF (reference sequence). The CDR3 extends over 13 amino acids. The CDR3 DNA sequence: TGTGCCACCAGGGGGACAGAGTATTCACCCCTCCACTTT. This gives the protein CATRGTEYSPLHF.

This sequence joins TRBV4-1 and TRBJ2-5, with D hard to call. Germline V gives CDR1 MGHRA, CDR2 YSYEKL. V was cut by 4 bases and J by 0 bases, with 12 bases left in between. CDR3 length equals 15 residues. The CDR3: CASSLRWLNQETQYF. CDR3 nucleotides: TGCGCCAGCAGCCTACGGTGGCTGAACCAAGAGACCCAGTACTTC.

This clonotype was detected many times. The J gene is TRBJ1-2, the V gene TRBV4-3; D possibly corresponds to TRBD1 (6 bases). Trimming shortened V by 3 bases and J by 4 bases, and 9 bases separated the two germline ends. Germline V gene lookup returns CDR1 LGHNA and CDR2 YSLEER. CDR3 length equals 13 residues. In nucleotides, the CDR3 is TGCGCCAGCAGCCAGGACAGCATCTATGGCTACACCTTC. Translating it yields CASSQDSIYGYTF.

The chain uses TRBV27 and TRBJ2-7; 7 nucleotides align to TRBD1. The V segment lost 1 base and the J segment 2 bases; nucleotides outside the gene matches: 2. The CDR3 totals 14 residues. CDR1 is MNHEY, CDR2 SMNVEV, per germline (reference sequence). The CDR3 DNA follows: TGTGCCAGCAGTTTATTGGGACAGCCCTACGAGCAGTACTTC. This translates into CASSLLGQPYEQYF.

The table lists this clonotype with a few counts. The chain carries TRBV12-3 or TRBV12-4 and TRBJ2-7; tentatively, D is TRBD1 or TRBD2 (5 bases each). The CDR3 extends over 12 amino acids. V lost 6 bases, J lost 6 bases, and 12 bases lay in between. The CDR3 coding sequence is TGTGCCAGCAGGTCGACAGCGGCCGAGCAGTACTTC. Protein: CASRSTAAEQYF.

This clonotype was counted a few times. The rearrangement joins TRBV4-1 to TRBJ1-6; 7 bases align to TRBD1. Germline V gene data show CDR1 as MGHRA and CDR2 as YSYEKL. The ends lost 1 base at V and 10 bases at J; junction bases unmatched: 7. The CDR3 has 15 amino acids. In DNA, the CDR3 is TGCGCCAGCAGCCAAGTCGCAGGGGGTCGATCACCCCTCCACTTT. Its protein product is CASSQVAGGRSPLHF.

V is TRBV27 and J is TRBJ2-7, with TRBD1 matching over 7 bases. CDR3 length: 13 amino acids. Germline assignment: CDR1 MNHEY and CDR2 SMNVEV (reference sequence). Unmatched junction bases numbered 4, after V lost 3 bases and J lost 5 bases. The CDR3 DNA reads as TGTGCCAGCAGTTTGGACAGGTCAGACGAGCAGTACTTC. The encoded protein is CASSLDRSDEQYF.

In its sample, this clonotype was seen a few times. The chain has TRBV27 and TRBJ2-7; TRBD2 agrees at 9 bases. The germline V gene encodes CDR1 MNHEY and CDR2 SMNVEV (reference sequence). J gave up 5 bases and V 0 bases, and 2 bases lay outside the gene matches. The CDR3 loop spans 14 amino acids. This CDR3 reads CASSLSLAGNEQYF. CDR3 DNA: TGTGCCAGCAGTTTATCTCTAGCGGGGAACGAGCAGTACTTC.

The chain has TRBV4-1 and TRBJ2-5; 7 nucleotides align to TRBD1. This CDR3 has 15 residues. Germline CDR1 MGHRA, CDR2 YSYEKL. V shed 3 bases and J 1 base; nucleotides not matched to a gene: 5. CDR3 nucleotides: TGCGCCAGCAGCCAGGGGGACAGCCGCCAAGAGACCCAGTACTTC. It specifies CASSQGDSRQETQYF.

The chain is built from TRBV10-3 and TRBJ2-1; D possibly uses TRBD1 or TRBD2 (5 bases each). V was pared by 4 bases and J by 8 bases, with 15 bases between. CDR1 ENHRY and CDR2 SYGVKD come from the germline V gene. CDR3 size: 14 residues. The CDR3 coding sequence is TGTGCCATCAGTGTCGGGGCGGCCGGGGATGAGCAGTTCTTC. The encoded protein is CAISVGAAGDEQFF.

This clonotype was recorded at least ten times. The rearrangement uses TRBV4-3 and TRBJ2-5; the D is unclear. The CDR3 is 14 residues long. The V gene's germline CDR1 is LGHNA and CDR2 YSLEER. V lost 1 base to trimming and J lost 5 bases, with 11 bases between them. This chain's CDR3 is CASSQGLVGETQYF. DNA for the CDR3: TGCGCCAGCAGCCAAGGACTCGTCGGGGAGACCCAGTACTTC.

This chain links TRBV11-3 with TRBJ2-1; 7 positions match TRBD1. Per germline, CDR1 SGHNT and CDR2 YENEEA. The V segment lost 5 bases and the J segment 7 bases; nucleotides outside the gene matches: 8. This CDR3 has 14 amino acids. DNA for the CDR3: TGTGCCAGCAGCGCCCCGGGACAGCCTAATGAGCAGTTCTTC. It translates to CASSAPGQPNEQFF. Full variable domain (missing parts from reference TRBV11-3 and TRBJ2-1): EAGVVQSPRYKIIEKKQPVAFWCNPISGHNTLYWYLQNLGQGPELLIRYENEEAVDDSQLPKDRFSAERLKGVDSTLKIQPAELGDSAVYLCASSAPGQPNEQFFGPGTRLTVL.

This clonotype came up a few times. J is TRBJ2-7 and V is TRBV28, with 11 bases aligning to TRBD1. The CDR3 is 15 residues long. CDR1 is MDHEN, CDR2 SYDVKM, per germline. J was trimmed by 4 bases and V by 5 bases; bases with no gene match: 7. CDR3 sequence (DNA): TGTGCCAGCAGTCCCGGACAGGGGGCGCGATACGAGCAGTACGTC. Translating gives CASSPGQGARYEQYV.

The chain links TRBV27 to TRBJ2-1; D is possibly TRBD1 or TRBD2 (6 bases each). Per germline, CDR1 MNHEY and CDR2 SMNVEV (reference sequence). The CDR3 sequence is 15 residues long. Trimming stripped 7 bases from V and 6 bases from J, with 19 bases between. Here the CDR3 DNA reads TGTGCCAGCACCCCTAGGGGGGCCCTCGTCAATGAGCAGTTCTTC. Encoded protein: CASTPRGALVNEQFF.

The rearrangement joins TRBV27 to TRBJ2-5; D not certain. Per the germline V gene, CDR1 is MNHEY and CDR2 is SMNVEV (reference sequence). Trimming cost V 3 bases and J 5 bases, with 13 bases left between them. This CDR3 spans 14 amino acids. Here the CDR3 reads CASSFLTASETQYF. The CDR3 nucleotides read TGTGCCAGCAGTTTCTTAACAGCGTCGGAGACCCAGTACTTC.

This rearrangement joins TRBV4-1 to TRBJ1-1, with D possibly TRBD1 on 5 matching bases. Trimming shortened V by 4 bases and J by 4 bases, and 16 bases separated the two germline ends. The CDR3 has 15 amino acids. Per germline, CDR1 MGHRA and CDR2 YSYEKL. The CDR3 reads CASSPRDGGVTEAFF. Here the CDR3 DNA reads TGCGCCAGCAGCCCGCGAGACGGGGGGGTCACTGAAGCTTTCTTT.

As DNA, the CDR3 is TGTGCCAGCAGCTTGAGCCGGCGGAATGAGCAGTTCTTC. Translating gives CASSLSRRNEQFF. This chain links TRBV7-6 with TRBJ2-1; D gene ambiguous. The CDR3 runs 13 residues. Germline-derived CDR1 and CDR2 are SGHVS and FNYEAQ. Trimming took 3 bases from V and 7 from J, leaving 10 bases between them.

This clonotype was counted only a few times. This rearrangement joins TRBV6-6 to TRBJ1-5, with D unclear. Germline V gene data show CDR1 as MNHNY and CDR2 as SVGAGI (reference sequence). Trimming stripped 5 bases from V and 5 bases from J, with 4 bases between. The CDR3 is made up of 11 amino acids. The CDR3 nucleotides are TGTGCCAGCAGTAGTGATCAGCCCCAGCATTTT. It encodes CASSSDQPQHF.

The chain carries TRBV6-5 and TRBJ2-3; 10 nucleotides match TRBD2. CDR1 MNHEY and CDR2 SVGAGI come from the germline V gene. The CDR3 spans 17 residues. J gave up 1 base and V 2 bases, and 6 bases lay outside the gene matches. CDR3 in amino acids: CASSYSLAGARTDTQYF. CDR3 nucleotides: TGTGCCAGCAGTTACAGCCTAGCGGGGGCCCGCACAGATACGCAGTATTTT.

Only a few counts were recorded for this clonotype. The chain recombines TRBV7-3 with TRBJ2-3, with D unresolved. Germline-derived CDR1 and CDR2 are SGHTA and FQGTGA. V lost 2 bases to trimming and J lost 2 bases, with 8 bases between them. CDR3 size: 14 residues. As DNA, the CDR3 is TGTGCCAGCAGCTTACCCGGCCTCACAGATACGCAGTATTTT. It is translated as CASSLPGLTDTQYF.

This clonotype was observed a handful of times. The chain combines TRBV6-2 or TRBV6-3 with TRBJ2-7, with D possibly TRBD2 on 6 matching bases. V was clipped by 0 bases and J by 6 bases, with 9 bases between them. In germline, CDR1 is MNHEY, CDR2 SVGEGT. CDR3 length: 13 residues. In DNA, the CDR3 is TGTGCCAGCAGTTACTCTGGGGGACTCGAGCAGTACGTC. Amino acids: CASSYSGGLEQYV.

This clonotype came up a few times. The chain employs TRBV27 and TRBJ1-1; D perhaps matches TRBD1 (5 bases). The CDR3 loop spans 14 amino acids. V was pared by 3 bases and J by 1 base, with 9 bases between. Germline V lookup: CDR1 MNHEY, CDR2 SMNVEV (reference sequence). CDR3: CASSLGTENTEAFF. CDR3 nucleotides: TGTGCCAGCAGTTTGGGGACCGAGAACACTGAAGCTTTCTTT.

This clonotype was picked up many times. V gene TRBV3-1 combines with J gene TRBJ2-7; D tentatively fits TRBD1 or TRBD2 (5 bases each). V was shortened by 1 base and J by 2 bases, with 9 bases between the two germline ends. The CDR3 contains 14 residues. The V gene's germline CDR1 is LGHDT and CDR2 YNNKEL (reference sequence). This CDR3 is CASSQGDRTYEQYV. Here the CDR3 DNA reads TGTGCCAGCAGCCAAGGGGACCGGACCTACGAGCAGTACGTC.

This clonotype was counted many times. The chain has TRBV7-8 and TRBJ2-3, with 12 bases fitting TRBD1. CDR3 length: 16 residues. CDR1 is SGHVS and CDR2 is FQNEAQ in the germline V gene. The V segment lost 6 bases and the J segment 4 bases; nucleotides outside the gene matches: 8. The CDR3 DNA sequence: TGTGCCAGCAGACCCCCGGGACAGGGGGCCTCAGATACGCAGTATTTT. It translates to CASRPPGQGASDTQYF.

The gene calls are TRBV15 and TRBJ1-2; D is uncertain. Per germline, CDR1 LNHNV and CDR2 YYDKDF (reference sequence). This CDR3 has 16 amino acids. The V gene lost 0 bases and the J gene lost 0 bases, with 11 bases spanning the gap. The CDR3 DNA reads TGTGCCACCAGCAGAGATCCGAGACCGACTAACTATGGCTACACCTTC. Translating gives CATSRDPRPTNYGYTF.

The chain recombines TRBV5-6 with TRBJ2-7, with D possibly TRBD1 on 6 matching bases. This CDR3 spans 13 amino acids. The germline CDR1 and CDR2 sequences are SGHDT and YYEEEE. The germline V and J ends were trimmed by 5 bases and 9 bases, with 18 bases remaining between them. The CDR3 region is CASSSGTWGLQYV. The CDR3 DNA is TGTGCCAGCAGTTCCGGGACATGGGGGTTGCAGTACGTC.